This T cell receptor (beta chain) was retrieved from a study of shared clonotypes between healthy human individuals. Study-wide context: Per donor, three plates held CD4 naive cells, three held CD4 memory, two held CD8 naive and one held CD8 memory. Broader study findings: Clonotype sharing across a few donors was observed for about 5.2% of naive CD4 clonotypes. Despite large depth, rarefaction showed incomplete sorted-subset sequencing.

The V end was cut by 7 bases, the J end by 0 bases, with 10 bases between. CDR1 and CDR2 (germline): SNHLY, FYNNEI. The CDR3 spans 13 residues. This clone has a single count. As yet, its antigen is unknown. Study processing details: Because ImmunoSEQ provided only junction sequences with no quality scores, the filtering differed. The repertoire was sequenced with immunoSEQ multiplex PCR; TCRdb's copy has only in-frame clones and lacks some. The V and J calls and clone size were taken over from that table, and D and trimming were inferred from the DNA. The repertoire consists of more than 550,000 clones, with about 90% occurring once and the leading ten covering approximately 35%.

V usage is TRBV2 and J usage is TRBJ2-7, with D unclear. This clonotype originated in a man between 18 and 29 years old in good health. Some clones in this sample may be carry-over from other donors' samples. Material for sequencing was memory CD8+ T cells from PBMCs. Subset of the sample: CD45RO+ cells pooled with CCR7-negative TemRA cells. The CDR3 region has the DNA TGTGCCAGCACCAAGTCAAACTCCTACGAGCAGTACTTC. Its translation: CASTKSNSYEQYF.